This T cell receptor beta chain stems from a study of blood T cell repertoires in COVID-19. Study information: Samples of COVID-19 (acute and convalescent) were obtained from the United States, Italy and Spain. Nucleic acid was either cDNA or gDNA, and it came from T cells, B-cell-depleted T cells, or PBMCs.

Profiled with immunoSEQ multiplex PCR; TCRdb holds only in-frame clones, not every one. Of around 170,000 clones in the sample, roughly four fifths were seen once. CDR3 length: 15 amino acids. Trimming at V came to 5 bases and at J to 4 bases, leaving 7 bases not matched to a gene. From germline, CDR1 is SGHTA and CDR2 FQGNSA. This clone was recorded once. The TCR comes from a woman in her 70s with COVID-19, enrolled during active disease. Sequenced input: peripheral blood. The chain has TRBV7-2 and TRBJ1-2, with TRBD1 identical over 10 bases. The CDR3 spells CASSAPGQGTYGYTF. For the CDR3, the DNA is TGTGCCAGCAGCGCACCGGGACAGGGGACCTATGGCTACACCTTC.